The next 14 T cell receptor beta chains were all read from a single sample in a study of cytomegalovirus exposure and HLA in healthy donors. The method was immunoSEQ multiplex PCR; TCRdb's version includes in-frame clones alone and lacks a portion of them. The sample has 200,000 to 250,000 clones; about 90% are singletons. The sample taken for sequencing was PBMCs. The source of these receptors is a young woman in good health and CMV-seronegative.

The chain joins TRBV27 to TRBJ2-7; D is uncertain. V lost 4 bases, J lost 0 bases, and 7 bases lay in between. Germline V gene sequence: CDR1 MNHEY, CDR2 SMNVEV (reference sequence). The CDR3 length is 13 residues. CDR3 in amino acids: CASSSLSSYEQYF. The CDR3 DNA reads as TGTGCCAGCAGTTCCCTCAGCTCCTACGAGCAGTACTTC.

This chain joins TRBV27 and TRBJ2-7, with D perhaps matching TRBD2 (6 bases). V lost 5 bases, J lost 4 bases, and 12 bases lay in between. Germline lookup yields CDR1 MNHEY and CDR2 SMNVEV (reference sequence). The CDR3 totals 13 residues. CDR3 in DNA: TGTGCCAGCAGTACCCCTAGCGAGTACGAGCAGTACTTC. It is translated as CASSTPSEYEQYF.

The CDR3: CARDRAGISGANVLTF. CDR3 bases: TGTGCCAGGGACCGGGCGGGCATCTCTGGGGCCAACGTCCTGACTTTC. The V call is TRBV2, the J call TRBJ2-6, with a tentative D call TRBD2 (5 bases). This CDR3 is 16 amino acids long. Per germline, CDR1 SNHLY and CDR2 FYNNEI. V was clipped by 9 bases and J by 0 bases, with 15 bases between them. Drawing the rest from reference TRBV2 and TRBJ2-6, the complete variable domain is EPEVTQTPSHQVTQMGQEVILRCVPISNHLYFYWYRQILGQKVEFLVSFYNNEISEKSEIFDDQFSVERPDGSNFTLKIRSTKLEDSAMYFCARDRAGISGANVLTFGAGSRLTVL.

The V call is TRBV7-8, the J call TRBJ1-2, with 7 positions matching TRBD1. CDR3 length equals 14 residues. CDR1 and CDR2 (germline): SGHVS, FQNEAQ. V trimming: 2 bases; J trimming: 3 bases; junction bases outside the gene matches: 3. The CDR3 here is CASSLTGVDYGYTF. CDR3 DNA: TGTGCCAGCAGCTTAACAGGGGTGGACTATGGCTACACCTTC.

The J gene is TRBJ2-5, the V gene TRBV29-1; TRBD2 matches 15 bases. With V trimmed by 6 bases and J by 4 bases, 12 bases remained unmatched. The V gene's germline CDR1 is SQVTM and CDR2 ANQGSEA. CDR3 length: 17 amino acids. The CDR3, as DNA: TGCAGCGTCGATGGACTAGCGGGAGGGCCAGGTCGAGAGACCCAGTACTTC. Protein product: CSVDGLAGGPGRETQYF.

The V gene is TRBV9, the J gene TRBJ1-3; D is perhaps TRBD1 (5 bases). Germline CDR1 SGDLS, CDR2 YYNGEE. The V and J ends lost 6 bases and 0 bases respectively, with 10 bases between them. The CDR3 runs to 14 residues. The CDR3 coding sequence is TGTGCCAGCACCTCGGACACCTCTGGAAACACCATATATTTT. It is translated as CASTSDTSGNTIYF.

The V call is TRBV28, the J call TRBJ1-2; possible D gene TRBD1, 5 bases. Germline V CDR1 and CDR2: MDHEN, SYDVKM. The V end was cut by 6 bases, the J end by 5 bases, with 22 bases between. There are 16 residues in the CDR3. The DNA of the CDR3 is TGTGCCAGCAGCCTTGAGGTGTATCGTGGGGGGTATGGCTACACCTTC. Protein sequence: CASSLEVYRGGYGYTF.

The V and J genes are TRBV5-1 and TRBJ2-3; 12 nucleotides match TRBD1. Germline V CDR1 and CDR2: SGHRS, YFSETQ. V was pared by 3 bases and J by 2 bases, with 7 bases of the junction left unmatched. The CDR3 has 17 residues. The CDR3 sequence: CASSWGTGGIYTDTQYF. The CDR3 DNA follows: TGCGCCAGCAGCTGGGGGACAGGGGGCATATACACAGATACGCAGTATTTT.

The chain employs TRBV12-5 and TRBJ1-2; 7 bases are a match to TRBD1. CDR3 length: 14 amino acids. Per the germline V gene, CDR1 is LGHNT and CDR2 is FRNRAP. Trimming at V came to 3 bases and at J to 8 bases, leaving 9 bases not matched to a gene. Written as DNA, the CDR3 is TGTGCTAGTGGTTTCTCGACAGGGTATGGCGGCTACACCTTC. Protein: CASGFSTGYGGYTF. Full variable domain (outside the CDR3, taken from reference TRBV12-5 and TRBJ1-2): DARVTQTPRHKVTEMGQEVTMRCQPILGHNTVFWYRQTMMQGLELLAYFRNRAPLDDSGMPKDRFSAEMPDATLATLKIQPSEPRDSAVYFCASGFSTGYGGYTFGSGTRLTVV.

The chain employs TRBV5-6 and TRBJ2-3; 7 bases map to TRBD2. The CDR3 covers 16 residues. CDR1 and CDR2 (germline): SGHDT, YYEEEE. V shed 4 bases, J shed 0 bases, and the junction held 8 bases outside the gene matches. The CDR3: CASSPLDSGSTDTQYF. The CDR3 DNA sequence: TGTGCCAGCAGCCCCTTGGATAGCGGGAGCACAGATACGCAGTATTTT.

On this clone: The junction and the germline gene differ at one end; a read error may be behind it. J is TRBJ2-1 and V is TRBV7-7, with TRBD1 identical over 10 bases. The germline CDR1 and CDR2 sequences are SSHAT and FNYEAQ (reference sequence). CDR3 size: 16 residues. The CDR3 reads CASSPPGQGSYNEQFF. CDR3 in DNA: TGTGCTAGCAGCCCCCCGGGACAGGGGTCCTACAATGAGCAGTTCTTC. Based on the CDR3 plus reference TRBV7-7 and TRBJ2-1, the full variable domain is GAGVSQSPRYKVTKRGQDVTLRCDPISSHATLYWYQQALGQGPEFLTYFNYEAQPDKSGLPSDRFSAERPEGSISTLTIQRTEQRDSAMYRCASSPPGQGSYNEQFFGPGTRLTVL.

This clone was observed a single time. The rearrangement uses TRBV27 and TRBJ2-5; 8 bases are a match to TRBD2. The CDR3 is 17 amino acids. Trimming cost V 5 bases and J 0 bases; bases outside gene matches: 11. The V gene's germline CDR1 is MNHEY and CDR2 SMNVEV (reference sequence). CDR3 DNA sequence: TGTGCCAGCAGTGGCGGGGGGTCTAGCGGGTACCAAGAGACCCAGTACTTC. Its translation is CASSGGGSSGYQETQYF.

DNA for the CDR3: TGTGCCAGTAGTAGAGGACTAGGGTCCTACAATGAGCAGTTCTTC. The encoded protein is CASSRGLGSYNEQFF. This chain uses TRBV19 with TRBJ2-1; 7 bases match TRBD2. Germline V gives CDR1 LNHDA, CDR2 SQIVND (reference sequence). The V segment lost 4 bases and the J segment 1 base; nucleotides outside the gene matches: 4. This CDR3 contains 15 residues.

The CDR3 is CASSLVTAGGFYEQYF. In DNA, the CDR3 is TGTGCCAGCAGCTTAGTGACGGCAGGGGGCTTCTACGAGCAGTACTTC. V is TRBV7-8 and J is TRBJ2-7; 8 positions match TRBD1. This CDR3 has 16 amino acids. CDR1 is SGHVS and CDR2 is FQNEAQ in the germline V gene. V lost 1 base and J lost 3; bases outside the gene matches: 8.